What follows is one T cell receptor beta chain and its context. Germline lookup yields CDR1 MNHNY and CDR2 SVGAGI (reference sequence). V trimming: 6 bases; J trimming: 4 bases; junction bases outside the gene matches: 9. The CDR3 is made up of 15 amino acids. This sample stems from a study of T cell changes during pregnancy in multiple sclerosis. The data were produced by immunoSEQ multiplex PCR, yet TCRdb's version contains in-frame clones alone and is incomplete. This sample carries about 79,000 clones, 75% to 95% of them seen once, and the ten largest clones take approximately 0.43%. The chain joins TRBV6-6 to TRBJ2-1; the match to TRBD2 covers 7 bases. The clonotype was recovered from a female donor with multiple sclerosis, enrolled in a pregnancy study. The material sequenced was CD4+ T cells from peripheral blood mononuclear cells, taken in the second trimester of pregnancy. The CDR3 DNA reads TGTGCCAGCAGCCCCGCGGGAGCGGAATACAATGAGCAGTTCTTC. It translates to CASSPAGAEYNEQFF.